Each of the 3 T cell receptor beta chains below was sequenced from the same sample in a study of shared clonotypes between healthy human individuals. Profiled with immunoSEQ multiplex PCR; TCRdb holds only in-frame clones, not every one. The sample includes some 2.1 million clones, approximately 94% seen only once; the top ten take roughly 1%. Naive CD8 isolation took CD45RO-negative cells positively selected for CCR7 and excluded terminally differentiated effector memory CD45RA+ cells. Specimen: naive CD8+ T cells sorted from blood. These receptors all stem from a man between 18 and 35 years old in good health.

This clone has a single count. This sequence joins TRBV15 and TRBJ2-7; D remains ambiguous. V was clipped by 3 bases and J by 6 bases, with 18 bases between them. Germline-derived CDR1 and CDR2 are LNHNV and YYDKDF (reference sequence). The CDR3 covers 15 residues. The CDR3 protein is CATSRYRETLGEQYF. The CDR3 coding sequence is TGTGCCACCAGCAGGTACAGAGAAACCCTGGGCGAGCAGTACTTC.

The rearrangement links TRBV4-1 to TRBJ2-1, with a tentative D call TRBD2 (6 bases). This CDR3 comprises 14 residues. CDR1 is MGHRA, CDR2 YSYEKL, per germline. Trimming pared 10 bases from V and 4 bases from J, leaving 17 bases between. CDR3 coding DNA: TGCGCCACTAAGCGGGTTGGGGGATACAATGAGCAGTTCTTC. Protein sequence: CATKRVGGYNEQFF.

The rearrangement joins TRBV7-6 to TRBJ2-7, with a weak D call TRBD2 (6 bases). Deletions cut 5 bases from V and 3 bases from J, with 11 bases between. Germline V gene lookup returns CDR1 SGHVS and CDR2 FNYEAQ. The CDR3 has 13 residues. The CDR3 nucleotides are TGTGCCAGCAGCGCGGGATGGGGCTACGAGCAGTACTTC. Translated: CASSAGWGYEQYF.